This is a list of T cell receptor beta chains from one sample in a study of lymphopenia after photon versus proton radiotherapy. The method was immunoSEQ multiplex PCR; TCRdb's version includes in-frame clones alone and lacks a portion of them. The sample consists of 150,000 or so clones, around 85% of them appearing once. Sample: peripheral blood, taken from a patient treated with photon-based radiotherapy. The receptors stem from a man aged 50-60 years with gastric cancer. Each CDR3 is given with its conserved first and last residue. D genes are given only for firm matches. The listing skips clone size in some rows; elsewhere it reads once, few, many or a size class.

v_gene	d_gene	abundance	j_gene	CDR3nt	CDR3aa
TRBV27	TRBD2	-	TRBJ2-7	TGTGCCAGCAGTAGGGGACTAGCGTACTACGAGCAGTACTTC	CASSRGLAYYEQYF
TRBV9	TRBD1	-	TRBJ1-1	TGTGCCAGCAGCGTTACTACAGGGGGCACTGAAGCTTTCTTT	CASSVTTGGTEAFF
TRBV4-1	-	-	TRBJ1-3	TGCGCCAGCAGCCAAGCGAGGGACTTTAGCTCTGGAAACACCATATATTTT	CASSQARDFSSGNTIYF
TRBV19	TRBD1	-	TRBJ2-7	TGTGCCAGTAGTGGGACAGGGGAAGTAGAGCAGTACTTC	CASSGTGEVEQYF
TRBV18	-	-	TRBJ2-2	TGTGCCAGCTCACCCCCGGCCATCGGGGTCGGCGGGGAGCTGTTTTTT	CASSPPAIGVGGELFF
TRBV27	TRBD2	-	TRBJ2-3	TGTGCCAGCGGCTACCGGACTAGCGGGATAGCGGGTACAGATACGCAGTATTTT	CASGYRTSGIAGTDTQYF
TRBV5-4	-	-	TRBJ1-3	TGTGCCAGCAGCTTGGGGGTCAGAAACACCATATATTTT	CASSLGVRNTIYF
TRBV27	-	-	TRBJ2-1	TGTGCCAGCAGTTTATCTCCGCCGGGGGCCTTTGGCAATGAGCAGTTCTTC	CASSLSPPGAFGNEQFF
TRBV5-4	-	-	TRBJ1-1	TGTGCCAGCAGCGCCTTAGGGGGAGGGAACACTGAAGCTTTCTTT	CASSALGGGNTEAFF
TRBV5-4	TRBD2	-	TRBJ2-7	TGTGCCAGCAGCCCCGTAGCGGGAGGGCCCCACGAGCAGTACTTC	CASSPVAGGPHEQYF
TRBV25-1	TRBD2	-	TRBJ2-1	TGTGCCAGCAGTGAACTAGCGGGAGGGACCTACAATGAGCAGTTCTTC	CASSELAGGTYNEQFF
TRBV4-1	TRBD2	once	TRBJ2-1	TGCGCCAGCAGCCAACCCCTAGCGGGATGGGGCAATGAGCAGTTCTTC	CASSQPLAGWGNEQFF